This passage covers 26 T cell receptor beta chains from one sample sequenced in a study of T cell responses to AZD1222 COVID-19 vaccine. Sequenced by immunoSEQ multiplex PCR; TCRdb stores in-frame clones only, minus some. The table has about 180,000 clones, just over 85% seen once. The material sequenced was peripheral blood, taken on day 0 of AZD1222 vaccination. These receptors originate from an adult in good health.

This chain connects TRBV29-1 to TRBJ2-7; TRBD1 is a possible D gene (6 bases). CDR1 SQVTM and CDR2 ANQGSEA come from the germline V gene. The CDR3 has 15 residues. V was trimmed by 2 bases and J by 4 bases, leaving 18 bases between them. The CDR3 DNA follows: TGCAGCGTTGAATTTCGCGGGTCAGGGGTTTACGAGCAGTACTTC. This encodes CSVEFRGSGVYEQYF.

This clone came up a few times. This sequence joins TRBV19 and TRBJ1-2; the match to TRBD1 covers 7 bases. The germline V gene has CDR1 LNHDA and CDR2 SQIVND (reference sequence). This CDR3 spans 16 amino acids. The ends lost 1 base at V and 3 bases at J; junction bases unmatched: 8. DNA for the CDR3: TGTGCCAGTAGTATAGCTCTTAGAGACAGGGACTATGGCTACACCTTC. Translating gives CASSIALRDRDYGYTF.

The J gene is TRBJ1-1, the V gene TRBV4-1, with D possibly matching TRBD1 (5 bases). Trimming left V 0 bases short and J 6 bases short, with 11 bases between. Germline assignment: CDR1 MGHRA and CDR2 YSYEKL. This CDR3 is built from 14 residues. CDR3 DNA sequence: TGCGCCAGCAGCCAAGACGCACGGGGCCCTGAAGCTTTCTTT. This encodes CASSQDARGPEAFF.

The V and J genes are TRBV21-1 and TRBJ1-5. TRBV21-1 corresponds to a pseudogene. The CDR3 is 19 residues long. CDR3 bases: TGTGCCAGCAGCAAAGATAAGGGGACCGCCGGGGGGTGCAATCAGCCCCAGCATTTT. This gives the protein CASSKDKGTAGGCNQPQHF.

Written as DNA, the CDR3 is TGTGCCAGCAGCCGCGGGGAGACAGGGCGGACGGAACTGTTTTTT. Translation: CASSRGETGRTELFF. The genes are TRBV3-1 (or the pseudogene TRBV3-2) and TRBJ1-4, with 7 bases matching TRBD1. V was pared by 4 bases and J by 12 bases, with 14 bases of the junction left unmatched. CDR3 length equals 15 residues. In germline, CDR1 is LGHDT, CDR2 YNNKEL (reference sequence).

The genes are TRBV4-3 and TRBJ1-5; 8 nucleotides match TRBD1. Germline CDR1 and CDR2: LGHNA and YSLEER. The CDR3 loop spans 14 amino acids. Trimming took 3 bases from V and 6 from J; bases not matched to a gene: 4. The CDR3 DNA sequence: TGCGCCAGCAGCCATCAGGGGGCAGCTCAGCCCCAGCATTTT. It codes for CASSHQGAAQPQHF.

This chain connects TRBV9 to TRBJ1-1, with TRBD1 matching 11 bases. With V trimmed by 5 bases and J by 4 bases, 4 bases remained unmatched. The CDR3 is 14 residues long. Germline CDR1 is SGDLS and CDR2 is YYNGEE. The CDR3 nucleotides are TGTGCCAGCAGTGGGACAGGGGGTCCCACTGAAGCTTTCTTT. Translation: CASSGTGGPTEAFF.

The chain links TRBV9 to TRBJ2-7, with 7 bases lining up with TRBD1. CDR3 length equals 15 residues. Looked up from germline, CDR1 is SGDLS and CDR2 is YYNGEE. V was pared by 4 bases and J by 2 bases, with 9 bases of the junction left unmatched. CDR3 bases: TGTGCCAGCAGCACTACCGGGACAGCAACCTACGAGCAGTACTTC. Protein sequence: CASSTTGTATYEQYF.

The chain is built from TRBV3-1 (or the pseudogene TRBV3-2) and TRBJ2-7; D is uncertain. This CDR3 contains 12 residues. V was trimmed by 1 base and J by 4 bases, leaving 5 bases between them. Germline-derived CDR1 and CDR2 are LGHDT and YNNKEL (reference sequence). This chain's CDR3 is CASSQGEYEQYF. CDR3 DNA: TGTGCCAGCAGCCAAGGAGAATACGAGCAGTACTTC.

CDR3 nucleotide sequence: TGTGCCAGCAGTTATGGAGGGGGTGACACAGATACGCAGTATTTT. This sequence encodes CASSYGGGDTDTQYF. This chain connects TRBV6-5 to TRBJ2-3; D may be TRBD1 or TRBD2 (6 bases each). CDR3 length: 15 residues. Germline CDR1 is MNHEY and CDR2 is SVGAGI. The V end was cut by 3 bases, the J end by 2 bases, with 12 bases between.

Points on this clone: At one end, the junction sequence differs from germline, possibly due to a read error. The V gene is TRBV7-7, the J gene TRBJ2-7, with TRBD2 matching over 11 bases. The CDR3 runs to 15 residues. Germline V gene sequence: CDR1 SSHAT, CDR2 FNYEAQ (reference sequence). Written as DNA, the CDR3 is TGTGCTAGCAGCTTGTTAGCGGGGGGGACCTACGAGCAGTACTTC. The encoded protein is CASSLLAGGTYEQYF.

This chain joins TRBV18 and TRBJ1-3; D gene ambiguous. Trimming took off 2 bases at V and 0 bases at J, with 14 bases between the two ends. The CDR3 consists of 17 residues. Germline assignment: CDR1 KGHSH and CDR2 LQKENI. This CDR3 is CASSPEEGGSSGNTIYF. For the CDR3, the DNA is TGTGCCAGCTCACCAGAGGAAGGCGGATCCTCTGGAAACACCATATATTTT.

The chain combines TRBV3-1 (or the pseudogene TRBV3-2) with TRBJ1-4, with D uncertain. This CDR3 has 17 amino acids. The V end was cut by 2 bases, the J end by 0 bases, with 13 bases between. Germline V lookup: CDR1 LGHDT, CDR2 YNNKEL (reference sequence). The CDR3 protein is CASSQRHRRTTNEKLFF. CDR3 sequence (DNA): TGTGCCAGCAGCCAACGACACAGACGGACAACTAATGAAAAACTGTTTTTT.

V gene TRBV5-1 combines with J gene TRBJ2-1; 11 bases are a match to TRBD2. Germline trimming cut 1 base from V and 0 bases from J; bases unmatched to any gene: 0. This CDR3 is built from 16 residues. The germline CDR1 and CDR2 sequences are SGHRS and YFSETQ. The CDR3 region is CASSLTSGGSYNEQFF. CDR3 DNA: TGCGCCAGCAGCTTGACTAGCGGGGGCTCCTACAATGAGCAGTTCTTC.

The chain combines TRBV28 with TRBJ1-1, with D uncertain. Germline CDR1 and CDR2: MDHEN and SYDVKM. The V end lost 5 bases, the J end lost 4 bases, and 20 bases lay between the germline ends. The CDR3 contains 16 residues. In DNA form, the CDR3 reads TGTGCCAGCAGTCCTCGACCCTTAACTAGGCGCACTGAAGCTTTCTTT. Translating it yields CASSPRPLTRRTEAFF.

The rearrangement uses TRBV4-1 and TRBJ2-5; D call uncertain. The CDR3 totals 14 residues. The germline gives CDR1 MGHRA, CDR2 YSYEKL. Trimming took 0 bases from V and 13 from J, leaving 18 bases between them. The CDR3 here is CASSQDQQLRDRYF. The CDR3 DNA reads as TGCGCCAGCAGCCAAGATCAGCAGCTAAGAGACCGGTACTTC.

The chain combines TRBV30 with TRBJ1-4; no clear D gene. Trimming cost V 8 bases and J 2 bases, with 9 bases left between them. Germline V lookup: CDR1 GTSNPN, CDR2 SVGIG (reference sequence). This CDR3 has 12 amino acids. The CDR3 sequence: CAGKGTNEKLFF. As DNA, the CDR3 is TGTGCCGGAAAAGGGACTAATGAAAAACTGTTTTTT. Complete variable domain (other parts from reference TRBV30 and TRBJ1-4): SQTIHQWPATLVQPVGSPLSLECTVEGTSNPNLYWYRQAAGRGLQLLFYSVGIGQISSEVPQNLSASRPQDRQFILSSKKLLLSDSGFYLCAGKGTNEKLFFGSGTQLSVL.

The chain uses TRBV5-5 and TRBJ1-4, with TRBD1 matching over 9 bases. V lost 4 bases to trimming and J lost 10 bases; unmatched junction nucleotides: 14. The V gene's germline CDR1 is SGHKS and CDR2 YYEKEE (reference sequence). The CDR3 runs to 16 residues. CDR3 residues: CASSRTTEDRGGKLFF. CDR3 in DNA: TGTGCCAGCAGCCGAACTACTGAGGACAGGGGAGGAAAACTGTTTTTT.

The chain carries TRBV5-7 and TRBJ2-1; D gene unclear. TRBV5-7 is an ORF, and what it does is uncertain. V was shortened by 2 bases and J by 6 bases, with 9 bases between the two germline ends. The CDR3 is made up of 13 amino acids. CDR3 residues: CASSFRHSNEQFF. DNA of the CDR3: TGTGCCAGCAGCTTCCGCCATAGCAATGAGCAGTTCTTC.

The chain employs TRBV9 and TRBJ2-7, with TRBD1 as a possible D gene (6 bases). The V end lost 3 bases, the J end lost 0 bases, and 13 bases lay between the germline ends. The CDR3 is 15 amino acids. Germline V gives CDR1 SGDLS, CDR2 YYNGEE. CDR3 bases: TGTGCCAGCAGCGCCGCAACAGGGAGCTCCTACGAGCAGTACTTC. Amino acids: CASSAATGSSYEQYF.

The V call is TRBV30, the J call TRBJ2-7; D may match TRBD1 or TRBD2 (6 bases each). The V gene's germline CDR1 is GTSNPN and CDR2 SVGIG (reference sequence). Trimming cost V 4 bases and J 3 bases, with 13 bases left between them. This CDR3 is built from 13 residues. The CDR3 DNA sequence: TGTGCCTGGACCCCACAGGGAGGCTACGAGCAGTACTTC. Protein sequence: CAWTPQGGYEQYF.

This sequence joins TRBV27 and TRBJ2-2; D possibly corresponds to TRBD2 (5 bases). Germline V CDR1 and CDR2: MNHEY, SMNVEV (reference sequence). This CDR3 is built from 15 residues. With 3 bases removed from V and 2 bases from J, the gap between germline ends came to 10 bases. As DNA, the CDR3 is TGTGCCAGCAGTTTGACCGGGGTTAACACCGGGGAGCTGTTTTTT. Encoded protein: CASSLTGVNTGELFF.

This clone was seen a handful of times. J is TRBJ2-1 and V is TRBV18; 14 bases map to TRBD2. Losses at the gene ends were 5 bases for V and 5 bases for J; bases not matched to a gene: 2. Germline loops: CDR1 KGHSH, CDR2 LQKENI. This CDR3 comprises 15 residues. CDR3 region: CASSTGLAGDNEQFF. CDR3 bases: TGTGCCAGCTCAACGGGACTAGCGGGGGACAATGAGCAGTTCTTC.

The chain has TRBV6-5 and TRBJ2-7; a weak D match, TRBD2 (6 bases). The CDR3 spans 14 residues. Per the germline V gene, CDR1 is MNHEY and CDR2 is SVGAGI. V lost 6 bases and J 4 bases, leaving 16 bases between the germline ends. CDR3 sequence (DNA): TGTGCCAGCAGGGGAATGGGGGGTACATACGAGCAGTACTTC. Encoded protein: CASRGMGGTYEQYF.

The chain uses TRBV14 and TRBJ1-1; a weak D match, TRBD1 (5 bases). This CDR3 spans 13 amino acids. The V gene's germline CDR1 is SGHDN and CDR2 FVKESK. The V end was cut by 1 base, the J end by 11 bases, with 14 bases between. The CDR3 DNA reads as TGTGCCAGCAGCCAAGGGGGATCAAGGGGCGCTTTCTTT. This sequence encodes CASSQGGSRGAFF. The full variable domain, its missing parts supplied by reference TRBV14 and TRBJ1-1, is EAGVTQFPSHSVIEKGQTVTLRCDPISGHDNLYWYRRVMGKEIKFLLHFVKESKQDESGMPNNRFLAERTGGTYSTLKVQPAELEDSGVYFCASSQGGSRGAFFGQGTRLTVV.

CDR3 protein: CASSRPGQDGYTGELFF. CDR3 nucleotide sequence: TGTGCCAGCAGTCGGCCTGGACAGGACGGGTACACCGGGGAGCTGTTTTTT. V gene TRBV27 combines with J gene TRBJ2-2, with 7 positions matching TRBD1. CDR1 and CDR2 (germline): MNHEY, SMNVEV (reference sequence). The CDR3 totals 17 residues. Germline trimming cut 5 bases from V and 3 bases from J; bases unmatched to any gene: 12.